This T cell receptor (beta chain) was observed in a study of blood T cells in healthy people across ages. Study-level points and caveats: Unsorted PBMCs prevented conclusive naive versus antigen-experienced comparison.

This clonotype was seen only a few times. Antigen specificity is unknown. The CDR3 has 12 residues. Deletions cut 3 bases from V and 9 bases from J, with 9 bases between. Per germline, CDR1 SGHTA and CDR2 FQGNSA. A J-beta primer mix and a sample-barcoded 5' primer were used in a second PCR of roughly 6 to 11 cycles. Each CDR3 protein gets one entry after TCRdb re-called the 5' RACE reads with MiXCR. The repertoire holds some 1.4 million distinct CDR3 sequences, with 42% as singletons. The genes are TRBV7-2 and TRBJ2-1; D is undetermined. The TCR comes from a woman aged 18-29 years in good health. Sequencing input: blood. CDR3 loop: CASSFISAEQFF. CDR3 DNA sequence: TGTGCCAGCAGCTTTATATCGGCTGAGCAGTTCTTC.